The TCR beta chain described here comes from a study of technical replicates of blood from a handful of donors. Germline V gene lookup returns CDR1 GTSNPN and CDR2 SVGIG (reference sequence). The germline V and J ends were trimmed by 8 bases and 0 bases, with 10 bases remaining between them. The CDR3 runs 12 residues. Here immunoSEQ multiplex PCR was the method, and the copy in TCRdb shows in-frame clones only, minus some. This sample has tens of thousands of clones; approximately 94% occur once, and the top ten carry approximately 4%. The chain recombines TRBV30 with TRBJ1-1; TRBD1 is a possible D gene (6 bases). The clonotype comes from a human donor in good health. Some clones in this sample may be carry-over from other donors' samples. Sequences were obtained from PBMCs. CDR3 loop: CAGTGMNTEAFF. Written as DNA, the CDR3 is TGTGCCGGAACAGGGATGAACACTGAAGCTTTCTTT. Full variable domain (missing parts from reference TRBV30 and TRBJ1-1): SQTIHQWPATLVQPVGSPLSLECTVEGTSNPNLYWYRQAAGRGLQLLFYSVGIGQISSEVPQNLSASRPQDRQFILSSKKLLLSDSGFYLCAGTGMNTEAFFGQGTRLTVV.